This T cell receptor beta chain is from a study of cytomegalovirus exposure and HLA in healthy donors. The PCR employed 60 Vbeta primers together with 13 Jbeta primers. Measured with immunoSEQ multiplex PCR; TCRdb has only the in-frame clones, and not every one. This sample has some 110,000 clones, with roughly 71% found just once. This clone has a handful of counts. Its antigen is not known. With 7 bases clipped from V and 3 bases from J, the junction kept 8 bases outside the gene matches. Germline CDR1 LNHDA, CDR2 SQIVND (reference sequence). This CDR3 contains 15 residues. General study results and limits: Most TCR sequences were seen very rarely across donors, but some public TCRs occurred in many. It was assumed in the presence/absence analyses that sequencing depth was roughly uniform across donors.

This clonotype was sampled from a male donor in good health and CMV-seropositive. Sequencing input: PBMCs. V is TRBV19 and J is TRBJ1-5; the match to TRBD1 covers 8 bases. The CDR3 sequence is CASTADRAVNQPQHF. The CDR3 DNA follows: TGTGCCAGTACTGCGGACAGGGCGGTCAATCAGCCCCAGCATTTT.